These 27 T cell receptor beta chains were all obtained from the same sample, sequenced in a study of blood T cells in healthy people across ages. A sample-barcoded 5' primer and a J-beta primer mix were used in a second PCR of about 7 to 12 cycles. MiXCR, run by TCRdb on the 5' RACE reads, gives a single entry per CDR3 protein. Here the sample spans fewer than 950,000 distinct CDR3 sequences, 35% to 40% being singletons. Sequencing used blood. Receptors originate from a man younger than 35 in good health.

This clonotype was detected a few times. V gene TRBV6-5 combines with J gene TRBJ2-4, with D tentatively TRBD1 (5 bases). The J call may be incorrect, as the DNA end agrees better with TRBJ2-7. The CDR3 runs 14 residues. The germline CDR1 and CDR2 sequences are MNHEY and SVGAGI. CDR3 residues: CASSYPSQGHEQYF. DNA of the CDR3: TGTGCCAGCAGTTACCCCTCTCAGGGCCACGAGCAGTACTTC.

This chain uses TRBV7-2 with TRBJ2-1, with 7 bases aligning to TRBD1. The better agreement between TRBJ2-7 and the DNA end casts doubt on the J call. Germline loops: CDR1 SGHTA, CDR2 FQGNSA. The CDR3 spans 13 residues. The CDR3 region is CASSSFRGYEQYF. The CDR3 nucleotides are TGTGCCAGCAGCTCTTTCAGGGGGTACGAGCAGTACTTC.

The chain joins TRBV7-6 to TRBJ2-5; TRBD1 matches at 10 bases. Germline V gene lookup returns CDR1 SGHVS and CDR2 FNYEAQ. V was clipped by 6 bases and J by 11 bases; unmatched bases: 9. This CDR3 contains 13 residues. This CDR3 reads CASRGDRGTVQYF. In DNA, the CDR3 is TGTGCCAGCAGGGGGGACAGGGGTACCGTTCAGTACTTC.

The V gene is TRBV15, the J gene TRBJ1-2; TRBD1 is a possible D gene (6 bases). Trimming left V 8 bases short and J 2 bases short, with 15 bases between. The CDR3 covers 14 residues. Germline CDR1 LNHNV, CDR2 YYDKDF (reference sequence). DNA of the CDR3: TGTGCCACCGGTATAGGGGGGTGGAACTATGGCTACACCTTC. Its translation is CATGIGGWNYGYTF.

This clonotype was counted only a few times. The V gene is TRBV6-1, the J gene TRBJ2-7, with D maybe TRBD1 (6 bases). Germline CDR1 MNHNS, CDR2 SASEGT. Deletions cut 1 base from V and 0 bases from J, with 7 bases between. The CDR3 length is 14 residues. The CDR3 loop reads CASSEGDISYEQYF. Written as DNA, the CDR3 is TGTGCCAGCAGTGAAGGGGACATCTCCTACGAGCAGTACTTC.

V is TRBV5-1 and J is TRBJ1-4; D call uncertain. The CDR3 contains 14 residues. Germline CDR1 is SGHRS and CDR2 is YFSETQ. Trimming left V 2 bases short and J 3 bases short, with 8 bases between. This chain's CDR3 is CASSLQPANEKLFF. CDR3 coding DNA: TGCGCCAGCAGCTTACAGCCTGCTAATGAAAAACTGTTTTTT.

There are many counts of this clonotype. The rearrangement uses TRBV7-9 and TRBJ2-3; D is ambiguous. Trimming left V 5 bases short and J 6 bases short, with 9 bases between. Germline assignment: CDR1 SEHNR and CDR2 FQNEAQ (reference sequence). The CDR3 is made up of 12 amino acids. In DNA form, the CDR3 reads TGTGCCAGCAGCGCGCACTTTGATACGCAGTATTTT. Its protein is CASSAHFDTQYF. Supplemented by reference TRBV7-9 and TRBJ2-3, the full variable domain reads DTGVSQNPRHKITKRGQNVTFRCDPISEHNRLYWYRQTLGQGPEFLTYFQNEAQLEKSRLLSDRFSAERPKGSFSTLEIQRTEQGDSAMYLCASSAHFDTQYFGPGTRLTVL.

The sample holds a few counts of this clonotype. The chain has TRBV27 and TRBJ1-5; no clear D. Germline V gene lookup returns CDR1 MNHEY and CDR2 SMNVEV (reference sequence). With 0 bases removed from V and 4 bases from J, the gap between germline ends came to 7 bases. This CDR3 is 14 amino acids long. CDR3 sequence: CASSLSSANQPQHF. In DNA, the CDR3 is TGTGCCAGCAGTTTATCGTCAGCTAATCAGCCCCAGCATTTT.

This chain links TRBV9 with TRBJ2-5, with 9 positions matching TRBD1. This CDR3 contains 16 residues. The junction had 12 bases not matched to a gene; V was cut back by 4 bases and J by 5 bases. Germline-derived CDR1 and CDR2 are SGDLS and YYNGEE. CDR3: CASSTSRDRDDETQYF. Here the CDR3 DNA reads TGTGCCAGCAGCACCTCCCGGGACAGGGATGATGAGACCCAGTACTTC. Using reference TRBV9 and TRBJ2-5 for the parts outside the CDR3, the full variable domain is DSGVTQTPKHLITATGQRVTLRCSPRSGDLSVYWYQQSLDQGLQFLIQYYNGEERAKGNILERFSAQQFPDLHSELNLSSLELGDSALYFCASSTSRDRDDETQYFGPGTRLLVL.

This chain links TRBV3-1 with TRBJ2-7; a possible D gene is TRBD2 (6 bases). The CDR3 runs to 15 residues. Germline-derived CDR1 and CDR2 are LGHDT and YNNKEL (reference sequence). Trimming pared 0 bases from V and 4 bases from J, leaving 13 bases between. The DNA for the CDR3 is TGTGCCAGCAGCCAAGAATCCGGACTACCTTACGAGCAGTACTTC. Its translation is CASSQESGLPYEQYF.

For this clonotype: A much bigger clone sits one base away, suggesting this may be a read error. The chain's CDR3 is CASSLVRDKQEAQYF. The DNA for the CDR3 is TGTGCCAGCAGTTTAGTCCGGGACAAACAAGAGGCCCAGTACTTC. This rearrangement joins TRBV12-3 or TRBV12-4 to TRBJ2-7; possibly TRBD1 for D (6 bases). CDR3 length: 15 amino acids. V lost 1 base, J lost 10 bases, and 20 bases lay in between.

This clonotype was seen more than once but under ten times. The chain links TRBV20-1 to TRBJ1-5; D is undetermined. V lost 4 bases to trimming and J lost 6 bases, with 10 bases between them. The CDR3 is 12 amino acids. Germline V lookup: CDR1 DFQATT, CDR2 SNEGSKA (reference sequence). In DNA, the CDR3 is TGCAGTGCTATACAAGGAACTCAGCCCCAGCATTTT. This translates into CSAIQGTQPQHF.

This sequence joins TRBV7-3 and TRBJ2-7, with D possibly being TRBD2 (6 bases). The CDR3 is made up of 14 amino acids. V lost 5 bases to trimming and J lost 7 bases, with 18 bases between them. Per germline, CDR1 SGHTA and CDR2 FQGTGA. The CDR3 coding sequence is TGTGCCAGCAGCGGGCGGGAAATCTACAATGAGCAGTACTTC. This codes for CASSGREIYNEQYF.

There are many counts of this clonotype. For the CDR3, the DNA is TGTGCCAGCAGCTTAGATGGGCAGATCAGGGGTAGTGAGCAGTTCTTC. It yields the protein CASSLDGQIRGSEQFF. The V call is TRBV7-2, the J call TRBJ2-1, with D maybe TRBD1 (6 bases). The V gene's germline CDR1 is SGHTA and CDR2 FQGNSA. CDR3 length: 16 residues. Trimming removed 1 base from V and 9 bases from J, with 19 bases in between.

This clonotype was picked up a small number of times. This chain links TRBV3-1 with TRBJ1-5; D not resolved. From germline, CDR1 is LGHDT and CDR2 YNNKEL (reference sequence). CDR3 size: 13 residues. V shed 1 base and J shed 5 bases, with 6 bases lying between them. The CDR3 loop reads CASSQGPHQPQHF. The CDR3 DNA reads as TGTGCCAGCAGCCAAGGGCCACATCAGCCCCAGCATTTT.

This chain uses TRBV9 with TRBJ2-1; tentatively, D is TRBD2 (6 bases). This CDR3 has 15 residues. Trimming took off 3 bases at V and 4 bases at J, with 14 bases between the two ends. Germline V CDR1 and CDR2: SGDLS, YYNGEE. CDR3 sequence: CASSARTEGYNEQFF. CDR3 bases: TGTGCCAGCAGCGCTCGGACGGAGGGATACAATGAGCAGTTCTTC. Using reference TRBV9 and TRBJ2-1 for the parts outside the CDR3, the full variable domain is DSGVTQTPKHLITATGQRVTLRCSPRSGDLSVYWYQQSLDQGLQFLIQYYNGEERAKGNILERFSAQQFPDLHSELNLSSLELGDSALYFCASSARTEGYNEQFFGPGTRLTVL.

This clonotype was recorded at least ten times. The genes are TRBV20-1 and TRBJ1-2; D might be TRBD1 (5 bases). Germline-derived CDR1 and CDR2 are DFQATT and SNEGSKA (reference sequence). V lost 4 bases and J 4 bases, leaving 10 bases between the germline ends. The CDR3 is 12 residues long. The CDR3 sequence is CSANDRFYGYTF. In DNA form, the CDR3 reads TGCAGTGCTAATGACAGATTCTATGGCTACACCTTC.

In this sample, this clonotype turned up a few times. The rearrangement joins TRBV7-9 to TRBJ2-5; TRBD2 matches at 9 bases. Germline CDR1 SEHNR, CDR2 FQNEAQ (reference sequence). With V trimmed by 2 bases and J by 2 bases, 6 bases remained unmatched. The CDR3 sequence is 16 residues long. CDR3 nucleotides: TGTGCCAGCAGCTTATCCCTAGCGGGGAATCAAGAGACCCAGTACTTC. It is translated as CASSLSLAGNQETQYF.

Concerning this clonotype itself: A much larger clone lies a single base off, so this may be a read error. The chain joins TRBV2 to TRBJ2-1; D not certain. The CDR3 contains 16 residues. The germline gives CDR1 SNHLY, CDR2 FYNNEI. V was shortened by 6 bases and J by 2 bases, with 17 bases between the two germline ends. The CDR3 coding sequence is TGTGCCAGCAGCGCGACTCGCCTAAGGGCCTACAATGAGCAGTTCTTC. Translating gives CASSATRLRAYNEQFF. Using reference TRBV2 and TRBJ2-1 for the parts outside the CDR3, the full variable domain is EPEVTQTPSHQVTQMGQEVILRCVPISNHLYFYWYRQILGQKVEFLVSFYNNEISEKSEIFDDQFSVERPDGSNFTLKIRSTKLEDSAMYFCASSATRLRAYNEQFFGPGTRLTVL.

The chain employs TRBV12-3 or TRBV12-4 and TRBJ2-1; D ambiguous. Trimming took 1 base from V and 10 from J, leaving 11 bases between them. This CDR3 contains 13 residues. In nucleotides, the CDR3 is TGTGCCAGCAGTTTAGGGCTTAGCTACGAGCAGTTCTTC. This gives the protein CASSLGLSYEQFF.

J is TRBJ2-1 and V is TRBV5-1; TRBD2 matches 11 bases. The length of the CDR3 is 16 residues. Trimming removed 2 bases from V and 9 bases from J; junction bases left unmatched: 10. Germline assignment: CDR1 SGHRS and CDR2 YFSETQ. The CDR3 loop reads CASSFLASGGKGEQFF. The CDR3 region has the DNA TGCGCCAGCAGCTTCCTTGCTAGCGGGGGGAAGGGTGAGCAGTTCTTC. Based on the CDR3 plus reference TRBV5-1 and TRBJ2-1, the full variable domain is KAGVTQTPRYLIKTRGQQVTLSCSPISGHRSVSWYQQTPGQGLQFLFEYFSETQRNKGNFPGRFSGRQFSNSRSEMNVSTLELGDSALYLCASSFLASGGKGEQFFGPGTRLTVL.

The CDR3 DNA reads as TGCGCCAGCAGCGTGCGGCAGAGGACGGAGACCCAGTACTTC. It translates to CASSVRQRTETQYF. V is TRBV5-1 and J is TRBJ2-5; D is unresolved. The germline gives CDR1 SGHRS, CDR2 YFSETQ. CDR3 length: 14 amino acids. V lost 4 bases, J lost 5 bases, and 15 bases lay in between.

This chain links TRBV11-2 with TRBJ2-3, with TRBD2 matching 7 bases. The CDR3 has 14 amino acids. The germline V gene encodes CDR1 SGHAT and CDR2 FQNNGV. Unmatched junction bases numbered 6, after V lost 5 bases and J lost 4 bases. DNA of the CDR3: TGTGCCAGCAGCGTTACTAGCGTCGCAGATACGCAGTATTTT. Protein product: CASSVTSVADTQYF.

The chain carries TRBV4-2 and TRBJ2-3; TRBD2 aligns across 10 bases. The V and J ends lost 1 base and 4 bases, in that order; junction bases with no gene match: 5. The CDR3 has 16 residues. CDR1 and CDR2 from the germline V gene are LGHNA and YNFKEQ. CDR3 DNA: TGTGCCAGCAGCCAAGCCCAAGCGGGAGGGTCAGATACGCAGTATTTT. Its translation: CASSQAQAGGSDTQYF.

The J gene is TRBJ1-1, the V gene TRBV12-3 or TRBV12-4; 9 bases fit TRBD1. CDR3 length: 14 residues. V gave up 6 bases and J gave up 4 bases; unmatched junction bases: 6. CDR3 in DNA: TGTGCCAGCAGGACGACAGGGGGTGTCACTGAAGCTTTCTTT. Translated, it gives CASRTTGGVTEAFF.

This clonotype came up many times. V usage is TRBV9 and J usage is TRBJ1-2; D is unclear. This CDR3 contains 15 residues. The V end was cut by 0 bases, the J end by 4 bases, with 13 bases between. Germline V CDR1 and CDR2: SGDLS, YYNGEE. CDR3 sequence (DNA): TGTGCCAGCAGCGTAGGGGAGAACCGCTTCTATGGCTACACCTTC. Translation gives CASSVGENRFYGYTF.

The chain uses TRBV6-6 and TRBJ2-5; D assignment may be TRBD1 or TRBD2 (6 bases each). This CDR3 spans 17 amino acids. Trimming cost V 2 bases and J 11 bases, with 27 bases left between them. CDR1 MNHNY and CDR2 SVGAGI come from the germline V gene (reference sequence). The CDR3 DNA is TGTGCCAGCAGTTACGTCAATTTGCGGGGCAGGGGCAATGAGCAGTACTTC. Amino acids: CASSYVNLRGRGNEQYF.